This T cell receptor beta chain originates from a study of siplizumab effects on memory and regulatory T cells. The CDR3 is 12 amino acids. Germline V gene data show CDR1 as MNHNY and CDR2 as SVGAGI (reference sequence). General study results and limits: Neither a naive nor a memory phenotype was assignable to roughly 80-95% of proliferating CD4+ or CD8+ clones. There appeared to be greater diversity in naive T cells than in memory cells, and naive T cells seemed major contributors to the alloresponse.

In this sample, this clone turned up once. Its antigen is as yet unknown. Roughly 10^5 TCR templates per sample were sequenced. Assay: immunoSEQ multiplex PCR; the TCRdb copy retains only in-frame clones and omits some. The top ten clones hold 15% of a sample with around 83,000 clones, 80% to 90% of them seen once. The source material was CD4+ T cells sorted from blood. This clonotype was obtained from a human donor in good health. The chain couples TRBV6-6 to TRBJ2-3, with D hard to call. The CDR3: CASRRAADTQYF. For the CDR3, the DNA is TGTGCTTCACGCCGGGCCGCAGATACGCAGTATTTT.